The 20 T cell receptor beta chains below come from one sample, sequenced in a study of cytomegalovirus exposure and HLA in healthy donors. PCR employed 60 Vbeta and 13 Jbeta primers. TCRdb keeps only in-frame clones here, not all; method: immunoSEQ multiplex PCR. The data show more than 110,000 clones, over 65% seen once. Specimen: PBMCs. The origin of the receptors is a woman in her twenties or thirties in good health and CMV-seronegative.

The chain recombines TRBV23-1 with TRBJ1-2; 9 positions agree with TRBD1. TRBV23-1 is given ORF status, its function remaining uncertain. V was clipped by 2 bases and J by 8 bases; unmatched bases: 12. CDR3 length equals 16 residues. CDR3 residues: CASSQALQGARRGYTF. CDR3 nucleotide sequence: TGCGCCAGCAGTCAAGCCCTACAGGGGGCGAGAAGGGGCTACACCTTC.

This clone is a singleton in its sample. DNA of the CDR3: TGTGCCAGCAGCTTGGTGAGCAGGGGGTACACCGGGGAGCTGTTTTTT. Protein product: CASSLVSRGYTGELFF. The chain recombines TRBV5-6 with TRBJ2-2, with 7 bases fitting TRBD1. This CDR3 contains 16 residues. The ends lost 0 bases at V and 3 bases at J; junction bases unmatched: 5. Germline-derived CDR1 and CDR2 are SGHDT and YYEEEE. Filled out from reference TRBV5-6 and TRBJ2-2, the complete variable domain reads DAGVTQSPTHLIKTRGQQVTLRCSPKSGHDTVSWYQQALGQGPQFIFQYYEEEERQRGNFPDRFSGHQFPNYSSELNVNALLLGDSALYLCASSLVSRGYTGELFFGEGSRLTVL.

This clone was seen a handful of times. The chain uses TRBV6-1 and TRBJ2-7; D may be TRBD2 (5 bases). CDR1 and CDR2 (germline): MNHNS, SASEGT. This CDR3 spans 13 amino acids. With 3 bases removed from V and 6 bases from J, the gap between germline ends came to 12 bases. In DNA form, the CDR3 reads TGTGCCAGCAGTGACCCTGCGGCGGGCGAGCAGTACTTC. Protein sequence: CASSDPAAGEQYF.

This rearrangement joins TRBV27 to TRBJ1-6, with D possibly being TRBD1 (6 bases). The germline V gene has CDR1 MNHEY and CDR2 SMNVEV (reference sequence). CDR3 length: 16 amino acids. V was clipped by 5 bases and J by 10 bases, with 21 bases between them. Here the CDR3 DNA reads TGTGCCAGCAGTCAAGCGGGGACAAGGGGTAGGTCACCCCTCCACTTT. Amino acids: CASSQAGTRGRSPLHF.

The chain joins TRBV4-2 to TRBJ1-3; tentative D call: TRBD1 (6 bases). CDR1 and CDR2 from the germline V gene are LGHNA and YNFKEQ. V gave up 3 bases and J gave up 0 bases, with 9 bases separating them. The length of the CDR3 is 15 residues. CDR3 loop: CASSHLDSSGNTIYF. CDR3 nucleotide sequence: TGTGCCAGCAGCCACCTGGACAGCTCTGGAAACACCATATATTTT.

This CDR3 is CAWSSRHDQPQHF. In nucleotides, the CDR3 is TGTGCCTGGAGTTCGAGACACGATCAGCCCCAGCATTTT. The V gene is TRBV30, the J gene TRBJ1-5; D ambiguous. The CDR3 covers 13 residues. CDR1 and CDR2 (germline): GTSNPN, SVGIG (reference sequence). V was pared by 2 bases and J by 5 bases, with 10 bases between.

V gene TRBV4-2 combines with J gene TRBJ2-1, with D tentatively TRBD2 (6 bases). Germline CDR1 and CDR2: LGHNA and YNFKEQ. V lost 0 bases and J 7 bases, leaving 19 bases between the germline ends. CDR3 length: 17 amino acids. The CDR3 region has the DNA TGTGCCAGCAGCCAAGAATCAGGCGGGGCCGCGGGGAATGAGCAGTTCTTC. This codes for CASSQESGGAAGNEQFF.

The chain is built from TRBV5-1 and TRBJ1-1; D not certain. Deletions cut 5 bases from V and 8 bases from J, with 7 bases between. The CDR3 consists of 10 residues. Germline CDR1 is SGHRS and CDR2 is YFSETQ. In nucleotides, the CDR3 is TGCGCCAGCAGTACTGCCGAAGCTTTCTTT. Translated, it gives CASSTAEAFF.

This clone was detected a few times. The chain employs TRBV5-8 and TRBJ2-5; 15 nucleotides match TRBD2. The CDR3 contains 16 residues. Germline CDR1 SGHTS, CDR2 YDEGEE. Germline trimming cut 9 bases from V and 1 base from J; bases unmatched to any gene: 7. The CDR3 here is CATVPGLAGGQETQYF. The CDR3 DNA reads TGTGCCACCGTCCCGGGACTAGCGGGGGGCCAAGAGACCCAGTACTTC.

The chain joins TRBV27 to TRBJ2-3; no firm D call. This CDR3 has 11 residues. The germline gives CDR1 MNHEY, CDR2 SMNVEV (reference sequence). V lost 6 bases and J lost 2, with 3 bases in between. CDR3 in DNA: TGTGCCAGCAGACTCACAGATACGCAGTATTTT. Translated, it gives CASRLTDTQYF.

This clone has more than one count but fewer than ten. The chain links TRBV28 to TRBJ1-6; D ambiguous. Per germline, CDR1 MDHEN and CDR2 SYDVKM. This CDR3 region has 15 residues. Trimming shortened V by 7 bases and J by 4 bases, and 14 bases separated the two germline ends. In DNA, the CDR3 is TGTGCCAGCACAGTCCCGGGTAGATATAATTCACCCCTCCACTTT. Translated: CASTVPGRYNSPLHF. Variable domain in full (rest from reference TRBV28 and TRBJ1-6): DVKVTQSSRYLVKRTGEKVFLECVQDMDHENMFWYRQDPGLGLRLIYFSYDVKMKEKGDIPEGYSVSREKKERFSLILESASTNQTSMYLCASTVPGRYNSPLHFGNGTRLTVT.

V is TRBV7-6 and J is TRBJ2-6; 9 nucleotides match TRBD1. CDR1 and CDR2 from the germline V gene are SGHVS and FNYEAQ. The CDR3 runs to 16 residues. V shed 4 bases, J shed 3 bases, and the junction held 4 bases outside the gene matches. DNA of the CDR3: TGTGCCAGCAGCTCGGGACAGGGACTTGGGGCCAACGTCCTGACTTTC. Translation gives CASSSGQGLGANVLTF. The full variable domain, in which reference TRBV7-6 and TRBJ2-6 provide the parts outside the CDR3, is GAGVSQSPRYKVTKRGQDVALRCDPISGHVSLYWYRQALGQGPEFLTYFNYEAQQDKSGLPNDRFSAERPEGSISTLTIQRTEQRDSAMYRCASSSGQGLGANVLTFGAGSRLTVL.

The chain combines TRBV11-1 with TRBJ1-1, with D perhaps TRBD1 (5 bases). The CDR3 totals 14 residues. The V end was cut by 0 bases, the J end by 5 bases, with 10 bases between. Germline V gene sequence: CDR1 SGHAT, CDR2 FQDESV (reference sequence). CDR3 loop: CASSLARVATEAFF. As DNA, the CDR3 is TGTGCCAGCAGCTTAGCCAGGGTGGCGACTGAAGCTTTCTTT.

CDR3 in amino acids: CASSLGGGYGYTF. The DNA for the CDR3 is TGCGCCAGCAGCTTGGGTGGCGGCTATGGCTACACCTTC. The chain uses TRBV5-1 and TRBJ1-2; D is undetermined. The CDR3 is 13 amino acids. Trimming took off 0 bases at V and 4 bases at J, with 7 bases between the two ends. CDR1 and CDR2 (germline): SGHRS, YFSETQ.

The gene calls are TRBV29-1 and TRBJ2-5, with 7 bases matching TRBD1. The CDR3 spans 12 residues. J gave up 1 base and V 4 bases, and 0 bases lay outside the gene matches. In germline, CDR1 is SQVTM, CDR2 ANQGSEA. The CDR3 DNA is TGCAGCGTTGCAGGGGGCCAAGAGACCCAGTACTTC. As protein: CSVAGGQETQYF.

CDR3 sequence: CASSEPGQGYPDQPQHF. CDR3 DNA: TGTGCCAGCAGCGAACCGGGACAGGGATACCCCGATCAGCCCCAGCATTTT. This rearrangement joins TRBV5-8 to TRBJ1-5; 9 bases line up with TRBD1. Losses at the gene ends were 4 bases for V and 5 bases for J; bases not matched to a gene: 13. Germline V gene lookup returns CDR1 SGHTS and CDR2 YDEGEE. This CDR3 spans 17 amino acids.

This rearrangement joins TRBV4-2 to TRBJ2-1, with TRBD2 identical over 9 bases. V was pared by 6 bases and J by 7 bases, with 13 bases of the junction left unmatched. The CDR3 length is 16 residues. The V gene's germline CDR1 is LGHNA and CDR2 YNFKEQ. The CDR3 loop reads CASRDYSGSPENEQFF. The CDR3 region has the DNA TGTGCCAGCAGAGATTATAGCGGGAGCCCGGAGAATGAGCAGTTCTTC.

In this sample, this clone turned up once. This sequence joins TRBV29-1 and TRBJ1-5, with D possibly TRBD1 on 6 matching bases. The CDR3 is made up of 13 amino acids. CDR1 is SQVTM, CDR2 ANQGSEA, per germline. V dropped 4 bases and J dropped 3 bases, with 10 bases sitting between them. CDR3 loop: CSVVGQNNQPQHF. DNA for the CDR3: TGCAGCGTTGTGGGACAAAACAATCAGCCCCAGCATTTT.

V and J are TRBV5-1 and TRBJ2-7; 10 nucleotides match TRBD2. This CDR3 has 17 residues. The ends lost 0 bases at V and 2 bases at J; junction bases unmatched: 8. The germline V gene has CDR1 SGHRS and CDR2 YFSETQ. The CDR3 loop reads CASSLGPTSGVTYEQYF. The CDR3 DNA follows: TGCGCCAGCAGCTTGGGCCCTACTAGCGGGGTAACCTACGAGCAGTACTTC. Drawing the rest from reference TRBV5-1 and TRBJ2-7, the complete variable domain is KAGVTQTPRYLIKTRGQQVTLSCSPISGHRSVSWYQQTPGQGLQFLFEYFSETQRNKGNFPGRFSGRQFSNSRSEMNVSTLELGDSALYLCASSLGPTSGVTYEQYFGPGTRLTVT.

The rearrangement links TRBV6-5 to TRBJ2-7; the D gene is possibly TRBD1 (6 bases). The CDR3 consists of 13 residues. Trimming removed 6 bases from V and 3 bases from J, with 12 bases in between. Germline CDR1 MNHEY, CDR2 SVGAGI. The CDR3 loop reads CASSLGHLYEQYF. The DNA of the CDR3 is TGTGCCAGCAGCCTGGGACACCTCTACGAGCAGTACTTC.